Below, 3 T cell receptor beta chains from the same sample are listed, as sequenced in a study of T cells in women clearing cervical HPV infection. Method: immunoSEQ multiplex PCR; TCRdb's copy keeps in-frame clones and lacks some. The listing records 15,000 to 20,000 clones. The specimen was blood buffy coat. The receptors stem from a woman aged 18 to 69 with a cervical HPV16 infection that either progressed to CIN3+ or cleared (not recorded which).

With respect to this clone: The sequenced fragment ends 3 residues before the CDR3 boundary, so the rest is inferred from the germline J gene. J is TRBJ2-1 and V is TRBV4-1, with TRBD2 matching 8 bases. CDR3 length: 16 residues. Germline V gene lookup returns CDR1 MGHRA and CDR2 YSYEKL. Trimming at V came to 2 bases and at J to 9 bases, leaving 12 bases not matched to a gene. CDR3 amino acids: CASSQTGTRVASEQFF. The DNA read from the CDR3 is TGCGCCAGCAGCCAAACCGGGACTAGAGTTGCATCTGAG.

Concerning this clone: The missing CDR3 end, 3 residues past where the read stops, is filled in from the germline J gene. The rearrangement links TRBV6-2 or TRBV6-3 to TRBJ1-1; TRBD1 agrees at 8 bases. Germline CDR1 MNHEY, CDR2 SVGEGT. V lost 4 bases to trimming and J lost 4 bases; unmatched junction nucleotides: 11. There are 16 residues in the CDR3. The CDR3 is CASSFHGQGRGTEAFF. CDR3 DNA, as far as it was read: TGTGCCAGCAGTTTCCACGGACAGGGAAGGGGCACTGAA.

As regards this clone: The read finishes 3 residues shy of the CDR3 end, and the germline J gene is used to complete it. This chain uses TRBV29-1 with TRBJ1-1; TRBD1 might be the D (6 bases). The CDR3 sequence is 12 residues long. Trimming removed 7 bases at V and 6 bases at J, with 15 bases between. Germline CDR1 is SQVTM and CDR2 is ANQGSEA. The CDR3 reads CSATTGMAEAFF. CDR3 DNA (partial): TGCAGCGCCACTACAGGGATGGCTGAA. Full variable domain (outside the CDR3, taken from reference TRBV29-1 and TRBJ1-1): SAVISQKPSRDICQRGTSLTIQCQVDSQVTMMFWYRQQPGQSLTLIATANQGSEATYESGFVIDKFPISRPNLTFSTLTVSNMSPEDSSIYLCSATTGMAEAFFGQGTRLTVV.